This T cell receptor (beta chain) originates from a study of T cell responses to AZD1222 COVID-19 vaccine. Overall study results and limits: At 160-218 and 743-854, vaccine-associated CD4 TCRs were dominant, and they spanned spike. Clonal diversity was possibly underestimated, and white British individuals and females predominated among donors. Two doses of AZD1222 preceded a rise in Spike-specific TCR breadth and depth.

CDR1 SGHAT and CDR2 FQNNGV come from the germline V gene. The CDR3 runs 12 residues. The V end was cut by 5 bases, the J end by 5 bases, with 9 bases between. TCRdb keeps only in-frame clones here, not all; method: immunoSEQ multiplex PCR. The table has about 100,000 clones, about nine tenths seen once. Concerning this clone: Its antigen is currently unknown.

The J gene is TRBJ1-2, the V gene TRBV11-2, with D unresolved. This clonotype originated in an adult in good health. This specimen was peripheral blood, taken on day 0 of MenACWY control vaccination. This chain's CDR3 is CASSSLGYGYTF. The CDR3 DNA follows: TGTGCCAGCAGCAGCCTTGGGTATGGCTACACCTTC.